This T cell receptor (beta chain) was documented in a study of cytomegalovirus exposure and HLA in healthy donors. Trimming stripped 5 bases from V and 0 bases from J, with 11 bases between. This CDR3 spans 15 amino acids. CDR1 is MNHEY, CDR2 SMNVEV, per germline (reference sequence). PCR was performed using 60 Vbeta and 13 Jbeta primers. The protocol was immunoSEQ multiplex PCR, while the TCRdb copy is restricted to in-frame clones and leaves out a portion. The sample yields about 180,000 clones, about 83% seen once. Study-level results: Cytomegalovirus-associated TCR beta chains were listed, numbering roughly 150.

This clone was recorded only once. Its antigen is currently unknown. The sequencing sample was made of PBMCs. The clonotype was recovered from a girl under 18 in good health and CMV-seropositive. This chain connects TRBV27 to TRBJ1-3, with D possibly matching TRBD1 (6 bases). DNA of the CDR3: TGTGCCAGCAGTCCAGGGGTCAGCTCTGGAAACACCATATATTTT. This encodes CASSPGVSSGNTIYF.